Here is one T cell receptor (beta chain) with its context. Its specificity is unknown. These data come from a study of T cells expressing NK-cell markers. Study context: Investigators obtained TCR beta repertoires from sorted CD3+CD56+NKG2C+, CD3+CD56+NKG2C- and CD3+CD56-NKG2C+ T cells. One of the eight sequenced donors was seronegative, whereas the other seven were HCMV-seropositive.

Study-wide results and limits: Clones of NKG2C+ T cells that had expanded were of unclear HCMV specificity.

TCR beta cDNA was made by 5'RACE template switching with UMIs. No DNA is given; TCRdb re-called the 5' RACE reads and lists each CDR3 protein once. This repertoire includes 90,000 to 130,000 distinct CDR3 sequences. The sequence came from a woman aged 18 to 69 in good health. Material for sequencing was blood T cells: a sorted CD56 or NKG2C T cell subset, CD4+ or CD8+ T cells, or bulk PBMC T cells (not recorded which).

This CDR3 is CASSQDEGQETQYF. The V call is TRBV4-1, the J call TRBJ2-5; without DNA, the TCRdb call of TRBD1 cannot be checked. CDR3 size: 14 residues. CDR1 is MGHRA and CDR2 is YSYEKL in the germline V gene.